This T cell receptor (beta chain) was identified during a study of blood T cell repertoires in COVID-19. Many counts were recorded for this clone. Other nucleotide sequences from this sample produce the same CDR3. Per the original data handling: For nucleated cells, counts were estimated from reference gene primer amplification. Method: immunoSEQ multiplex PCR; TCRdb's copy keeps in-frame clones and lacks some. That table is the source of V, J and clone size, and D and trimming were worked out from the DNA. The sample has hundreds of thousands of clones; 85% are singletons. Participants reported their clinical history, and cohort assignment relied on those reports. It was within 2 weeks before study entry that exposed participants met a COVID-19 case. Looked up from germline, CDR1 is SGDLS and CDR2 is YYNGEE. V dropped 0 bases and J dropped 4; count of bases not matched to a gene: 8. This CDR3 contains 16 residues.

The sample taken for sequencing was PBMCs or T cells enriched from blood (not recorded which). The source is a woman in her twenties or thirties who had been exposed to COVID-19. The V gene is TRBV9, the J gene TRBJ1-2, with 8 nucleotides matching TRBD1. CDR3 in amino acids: CASSVAAGGPVYGYTF. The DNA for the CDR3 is TGTGCCAGCAGCGTAGCCGCAGGGGGCCCCGTCTATGGCTACACCTTC.